Listed below are T cell receptor beta chains from one sample, sequenced in a study of blood T cell repertoires in COVID-19. Using immunoSEQ multiplex PCR, the repertoire was profiled, and TCRdb retains in-frame clones only, with some absent. The sample shows around 280,000 clones, about nine tenths of them seen only once. The specimen was peripheral blood. The receptor source for this set is a woman in her forties or fifties who had recovered from COVID-19. CDR3s include the opening cysteine and the closing phenylalanine or tryptophan. A D gene is named only where the DNA matches it firmly. The listing skips clone size in some rows; elsewhere it reads once, few, many or a size class.

CDR3 protein: CATSDPGQPYEQYF; CDR3 DNA: TGTGCCACCAGTGATCCGGGACAGCCCTACGAGCAGTACTTC; D gene: TRBD1; J gene: TRBJ2-7; clone size: NA; V gene: TRBV24-1
CDR3 protein: CASRLQGKPGNTIYF; CDR3 DNA: TGTGCCAGCAGGTTACAGGGGAAGCCTGGAAACACCATATATTTT; D gene: TRBD1; J gene: TRBJ1-3; clone size: once; V gene: TRBV28
CDR3 protein: CASSQRDRVKRRGYTF; CDR3 DNA: TGTGCCAGCAGTCAAAGGGACAGGGTTAAAAGGCGCGGCTACACCTTC; D gene: TRBD1; J gene: TRBJ1-2; clone size: NA; V gene: TRBV6-2/TRBV6-3
CDR3 protein: CASSWGQAGTEAFF; CDR3 DNA: TGTGCCAGCAGCTGGGGACAGGCTGGCACTGAAGCTTTCTTT; D gene: TRBD1; J gene: TRBJ1-1; clone size: once; V gene: TRBV6-5
CDR3 protein: CASSHDRVVNYGYTF; CDR3 DNA: TGCGCCAGCAGCCATGACAGGGTCGTTAACTATGGCTACACCTTC; D gene: TRBD1; J gene: TRBJ1-2; clone size: NA; V gene: TRBV4-3
CDR3 protein: CASSFNPYEQYF; CDR3 DNA: TGTGCCAGCAGTTTTAATCCTTACGAGCAGTACTTC; D gene: NA; J gene: TRBJ2-7; clone size: NA; V gene: TRBV12-3/TRBV12-4
CDR3 protein: CASSSGTGVVGEEKLFF; CDR3 DNA: TGTGCCAGCAGCTCCGGGACAGGGGTGGTTGGTGAGGAAAAACTGTTTTTT; D gene: TRBD1; J gene: TRBJ1-4; clone size: NA; V gene: TRBV5-6
CDR3 protein: CASTTDRSGNTIYF; CDR3 DNA: TGTGCCAGCACCACGGACAGGTCCGGAAACACCATATATTTT; D gene: TRBD1; J gene: TRBJ1-3; clone size: NA; V gene: TRBV6-5
CDR3 protein: CASSHTPGQSYEQYF; CDR3 DNA: TGTGCCAGCAGCCATACCCCGGGACAGTCCTACGAGCAGTACTTC; D gene: TRBD1; J gene: TRBJ2-7; clone size: NA; V gene: TRBV5-5
CDR3 protein: CASSLGRRNTEAFF; CDR3 DNA: TGTGCCAGCAGTTTGGGGAGACGGAACACTGAAGCTTTCTTT; D gene: NA; J gene: TRBJ1-1; clone size: once; V gene: TRBV27
CDR3 protein: CASSRDRGTGELFF; CDR3 DNA: TGTGCCAGCAGCCGGGACAGGGGGACCGGGGAGCTGTTTTTT; D gene: TRBD1; J gene: TRBJ2-2; clone size: NA; V gene: TRBV7-2
CDR3 protein: CASSLDPGGAGANVLTF; CDR3 DNA: TGTGCCAGCAGCTTGGATCCAGGGGGCGCTGGGGCCAACGTCCTGACTTTC; D gene: TRBD1; J gene: TRBJ2-6; clone size: few; V gene: TRBV5-4
CDR3 protein: CASSQARFTEAFF; CDR3 DNA: TGCGCCAGCAGCCAAGCGCGGTTCACTGAAGCTTTCTTT; D gene: NA; J gene: TRBJ1-1; clone size: NA; V gene: TRBV4-3
CDR3 protein: CASSVDGLSGNTIYF; CDR3 DNA: TGTGCCAGCAGCGTGGACGGACTCTCTGGAAACACCATATATTTT; D gene: NA; J gene: TRBJ1-3; clone size: NA; V gene: TRBV9
CDR3 protein: CARRGGQGKEGNQPQHF; CDR3 DNA: TGTGCCAGGAGGGGGGGACAGGGGAAGGAGGGCAATCAGCCCCAGCATTTT; D gene: TRBD1; J gene: TRBJ1-5; clone size: NA; V gene: TRBV6-4
CDR3 protein: CASSEARRDQPQHF; CDR3 DNA: TGTGCCAGCAGTGAAGCGCGGAGAGATCAGCCCCAGCATTTT; D gene: NA; J gene: TRBJ1-5; clone size: NA; V gene: TRBV6-1
CDR3 protein: CASQTGGIYEQYF; CDR3 DNA: TGTGCCAGTCAGACAGGGGGCATCTACGAGCAGTACTTC; D gene: TRBD1; J gene: TRBJ2-7; clone size: NA; V gene: TRBV2
CDR3 protein: CAWDRVNSPLHF; CDR3 DNA: TGTGCCTGGGACAGGGTAAATTCACCCCTCCACTTT; D gene: TRBD1; J gene: TRBJ1-6; clone size: NA; V gene: TRBV30
CDR3 protein: CASSVNPGYESPLHF; CDR3 DNA: TGTGCCAGCAGCGTAAACCCAGGGTATGAGTCACCCCTCCACTTT; D gene: NA; J gene: TRBJ1-6; clone size: NA; V gene: TRBV9
CDR3 protein: CASSSQHGYTF; CDR3 DNA: TGTGCCAGCAGTTCACAACATGGCTACACCTTC; D gene: NA; J gene: TRBJ1-2; clone size: NA; V gene: TRBV28
CDR3 protein: CASSLGRGLLSETQYF; CDR3 DNA: TGTGCCAGCAGCTTAGGGAGGGGGCTATTATCAGAGACCCAGTACTTC; D gene: NA; J gene: TRBJ2-5; clone size: NA; V gene: TRBV7-9
CDR3 protein: CSASPIAGGLPKNIQYF; CDR3 DNA: TGCAGTGCTAGTCCTATTGCGGGAGGACTTCCCAAAAACATTCAGTACTTC; D gene: TRBD2; J gene: TRBJ2-4; clone size: NA; V gene: TRBV20-1
CDR3 protein: CASSTGADSPLHF; CDR3 DNA: TGTGCCAGCTCGACAGGGGCTGATTCACCCCTCCACTTT; D gene: TRBD1; J gene: TRBJ1-6; clone size: NA; V gene: TRBV28
CDR3 protein: CASSLGLQGGTEAFF; CDR3 DNA: TGCGCCAGCAGCTTGGGTTTGCAGGGGGGCACTGAAGCTTTCTTT; D gene: TRBD1; J gene: TRBJ1-1; clone size: NA; V gene: TRBV5-1
CDR3 protein: CASSPAGQGNEKLFF; CDR3 DNA: TGTGCCAGCAGCCCGGCAGGACAGGGGAATGAAAAACTGTTTTTT; D gene: TRBD1; J gene: TRBJ1-4; clone size: once; V gene: TRBV5-6
CDR3 protein: CASSEASAAGGLYGYTF; CDR3 DNA: TGTGCCAGCAGTGAAGCGTCTGCTGCGGGGGGCCTCTATGGCTACACCTTC; D gene: NA; J gene: TRBJ1-2; clone size: NA; V gene: TRBV6-1
CDR3 protein: CASSQVLSNTEAFF; CDR3 DNA: TGTGCCAGCAGCCAAGTCCTATCGAACACTGAAGCTTTCTTT; D gene: NA; J gene: TRBJ1-1; clone size: NA; V gene: TRBV3-1/TRBV3-2
CDR3 protein: CASSQEEGQYYEQYF; CDR3 DNA: TGCGCCAGCAGCCAAGAAGAGGGACAGTACTACGAGCAGTACTTC; D gene: TRBD1; J gene: TRBJ2-7; clone size: NA; V gene: TRBV4-1
CDR3 protein: CASSIGLYTYGYTF; CDR3 DNA: TGTGCCAGCAGTATAGGACTGTACACCTATGGCTACACCTTC; D gene: NA; J gene: TRBJ1-2; clone size: NA; V gene: TRBV6-5
CDR3 protein: CASSHPQLAVNNEQFF; CDR3 DNA: TGTGCCAGCAGCCACCCCCAGCTAGCGGTAAACAATGAGCAGTTCTTC; D gene: TRBD2; J gene: TRBJ2-1; clone size: NA; V gene: TRBV14
CDR3 protein: CASSPGLSTEAFF; CDR3 DNA: TGTGCCAGCAGCCCGGGACTGAGTACTGAAGCTTTCTTT; D gene: NA; J gene: TRBJ1-1; clone size: NA; V gene: TRBV5-6
CDR3 protein: CASSLFRGSEAFF; CDR3 DNA: TGTGCCAGCAGTTTATTTCGGGGTTCTGAAGCTTTCTTT; D gene: NA; J gene: TRBJ1-1; clone size: few; V gene: TRBV28
CDR3 protein: CASSLRTGGNQPQHF; CDR3 DNA: TGTGCCAGCAGTCTTCGGACAGGGGGGAATCAGCCCCAGCATTTT; D gene: TRBD1; J gene: TRBJ1-5; clone size: few; V gene: TRBV6-5
CDR3 protein: CASSSVSGSEAFF; CDR3 DNA: TGTGCCAGCAGCAGCGTGAGTGGGAGCGAAGCTTTCTTT; D gene: NA; J gene: TRBJ1-1; clone size: NA; V gene: TRBV14
CDR3 protein: CATRSGVLQEQYF; CDR3 DNA: TGTGCCACCCGTAGCGGGGTGCTTCAGGAGCAGTACTTC; D gene: TRBD2; J gene: TRBJ2-7; clone size: NA; V gene: TRBV27
CDR3 protein: CASSSRTGRGEAFF; CDR3 DNA: TGTGCCAGCAGCTCCCGGACAGGGCGAGGTGAAGCTTTCTTT; D gene: TRBD1; J gene: TRBJ1-1; clone size: NA; V gene: TRBV13
CDR3 protein: CASRGQGSYEQYF; CDR3 DNA: TGTGCCAGCAGGGGACAGGGGTCCTACGAGCAGTACTTC; D gene: TRBD1; J gene: TRBJ2-7; clone size: NA; V gene: TRBV5-4
CDR3 protein: CASSSGTVGEQYF; CDR3 DNA: TGTGCCAGCAGTTCCGGGACAGTGGGCGAGCAGTACTTC; D gene: TRBD1; J gene: TRBJ2-7; clone size: NA; V gene: TRBV6-6
CDR3 protein: CASSSTSQTVAFF; CDR3 DNA: TGTGCCAGTAGCTCAACAAGTCAGACAGTAGCTTTCTTT; D gene: NA; J gene: TRBJ1-1; clone size: NA; V gene: TRBV19
CDR3 protein: CASSLAAGGRYEQYF; CDR3 DNA: TGTGCCAGCAGCTTAGCAGCGGGGGGGCGTTACGAGCAGTACTTC; D gene: TRBD2; J gene: TRBJ2-7; clone size: NA; V gene: TRBV7-2
CDR3 protein: CASSVALTGKQETQYF; CDR3 DNA: TGTGCCAGCAGCGTAGCTCTCACAGGCAAGCAAGAGACCCAGTACTTC; D gene: NA; J gene: TRBJ2-5; clone size: few; V gene: TRBV9
CDR3 protein: CSVVPGGGTEAFF; CDR3 DNA: TGCAGCGTTGTCCCCGGGGGGGGGACTGAAGCTTTCTTT; D gene: NA; J gene: TRBJ1-1; clone size: many; V gene: TRBV29-1
CDR3 protein: CASTWGPGTTEQYF; CDR3 DNA: TGTGCCAGCACCTGGGGTCCCGGGACAACCGAGCAGTACTTC; D gene: NA; J gene: TRBJ2-7; clone size: few; V gene: TRBV6-5
CDR3 protein: CASSHHDSNYGYTF; CDR3 DNA: TGTGCCAGCAGCCATCACGACTCTAACTATGGCTACACCTTC; D gene: NA; J gene: TRBJ1-2; clone size: NA; V gene: TRBV7-9
CDR3 protein: CASSLGNSGDTQYF; CDR3 DNA: TGTGCCAGCAGCTTGGGTAATTCAGGGGATACGCAGTATTTT; D gene: NA; J gene: TRBJ2-3; clone size: NA; V gene: TRBV5-4